These 8 T cell receptor beta chains originate from one sample sequenced in a study of Graves' ophthalmopathy and Graves' hyperthyroidism. Amplification of TCR beta CDR3 regions used RNA transcripts. Following a first-round RT-PCR that used HTBI primers, a second-round multiplex PCR was carried out. TCRdb used MiXCR to reprocess the multiplex PCR reads, holding one entry per CDR3 protein. Of around 600,000 distinct CDR3 sequences listed, over 40% are singletons. Sequencing was performed on peripheral blood. These TCRs come from an adult man with Graves' ophthalmopathy.

Note on this clonotype: This could be a read error, since a much larger clone is one nucleotide away. J is TRBJ1-4 and V is TRBV6-6; tentatively, D is TRBD1 (5 bases). This CDR3 is 11 amino acids long. V lost 2 bases, J lost 17 bases, and 12 bases lay in between. Germline V gene data show CDR1 as MNHNY and CDR2 as SVGAGI (reference sequence). The CDR3, as DNA: TGTGCCAGCAGTTACGGGGCGGCCGACTTTTTT. It specifies CASSYGAADFF.

The V and J genes are TRBV10-3 and TRBJ1-3; perhaps TRBD1 as D (6 bases). Trimming stripped 4 bases from V and 10 bases from J, with 26 bases between. The CDR3 is 17 amino acids. Germline values: CDR1 ENHRY, CDR2 SYGVKD. The CDR3 DNA reads TGTGCCATCAGTGGGTCGGCTAGCGGGGGGCCAGGGGAGACCATATATTTT. Its protein is CAISGSASGGPGETIYF.

This clonotype has more than one count but fewer than ten. V and J are TRBV27 and TRBJ1-2; 7 nucleotides agree with TRBD1. The ends lost 4 bases at V and 2 bases at J; junction bases unmatched: 7. Germline assignment: CDR1 MNHEY and CDR2 SMNVEV (reference sequence). The CDR3 has 15 residues. The CDR3 reads CASSSNPTGNYGYTF. CDR3 nucleotides: TGTGCCAGCAGTTCTAATCCGACAGGGAACTATGGCTACACCTTC.

In this sample, this clonotype turned up many times. The chain couples TRBV2 to TRBJ2-5; D might be TRBD1 or TRBD2, each matching 5 bases. The germline CDR1 and CDR2 sequences are SNHLY and FYNNEI. The CDR3 sequence is 13 residues long. The V end lost 6 bases, the J end lost 4 bases, and 12 bases lay between the germline ends. Here the CDR3 DNA reads TGTGCCAGCAGGAGGGGAGAGGGAGAGACCCAGTACTTC. Translation: CASRRGEGETQYF.

This clonotype was detected ten times or more. This chain links TRBV19 with TRBJ1-3; TRBD1 agrees at 7 bases. Germline V CDR1 and CDR2: LNHDA, SQIVND (reference sequence). The CDR3 is 17 residues long. Trimming cost V 5 bases and J 3 bases; bases outside gene matches: 13. Here the CDR3 DNA reads TGTGCCAGTAGTTACACCGACAGGGTTGGGAGTGGAAACACCATATATTTT. Residues: CASSYTDRVGSGNTIYF.

This clonotype appeared many times. V and J are TRBV19 and TRBJ2-5, with 8 bases matching TRBD2. Germline V gene lookup returns CDR1 LNHDA and CDR2 SQIVND (reference sequence). V dropped 7 bases and J dropped 5; count of bases not matched to a gene: 9. There are 14 residues in the CDR3. CDR3 in amino acids: CASTPAGAVETQYF. The CDR3 DNA reads TGTGCCAGTACCCCAGCGGGGGCGGTGGAGACCCAGTACTTC.

As to this clonotype: A much more abundant neighbour one base away suggests this may be a read error. The CDR3 here is CASSPGNTDTQYF. For the CDR3, the DNA is TGTGCCAGCAGCCCCGGAAACACAGATACGCAGTATTTT. This rearrangement joins TRBV5-4 to TRBJ2-3; unclear D gene. CDR1 and CDR2 (germline): SGHNT, YYREEE (reference sequence). The CDR3 totals 13 residues. V lost 4 bases and J lost 2, with 8 bases in between.

Note on this clonotype: This CDR3 is missing its conserved last phenylalanine or tryptophan, likely due to a read error. It is unclear where the CDR3 begins or ends on the DNA, so no DNA is shown, and the CDR3 is as TCRdb lists it. The CDR3 loop reads CASSVGPVLT. V is TRBV9 and J is TRBJ2-6. Germline-derived CDR1 and CDR2 are SGDLS and YYNGEE. The CDR3 contains 10 residues when both ends are counted.